This TCR beta chain was sequenced during a study of T cell repertoires in cytomegalovirus infection. Overall study context: Public TCR beta signatures marked donors with CMV infection and the matching HLA.

TCRdb reanalysed the reads using MiXCR and keeps one entry per CDR3 protein. The table includes around 740,000 distinct CDR3 sequences, roughly 35% detected once. Study-wide findings and caveats: Predominance within the ex vivo response was attributable to HLA-C-restricted CMV-specific TCR beta clonotypes. Frequencies of public TCR beta families were cumulated, and this identified carriers of CMV plus the relevant HLA.

Points on this clonotype: Its antigen is undetermined.

The V end lost 7 bases, the J end lost 7 bases, and 10 bases lay between the germline ends. In germline, CDR1 is SGHTA, CDR2 FQGNSA. This CDR3 is 12 amino acids long. The chain links TRBV7-2 to TRBJ2-2; the D is unclear. This TCR derives from a human donor in good health (CMV status not recorded). Some clones in this sample may be carry-over from other donors' samples. The specimen was PBMCs. DNA for the CDR3: TGTGCCAGCACCCCTTGGGGCGGGGAGCTGTTTTTT. Protein product: CASTPWGGELFF.